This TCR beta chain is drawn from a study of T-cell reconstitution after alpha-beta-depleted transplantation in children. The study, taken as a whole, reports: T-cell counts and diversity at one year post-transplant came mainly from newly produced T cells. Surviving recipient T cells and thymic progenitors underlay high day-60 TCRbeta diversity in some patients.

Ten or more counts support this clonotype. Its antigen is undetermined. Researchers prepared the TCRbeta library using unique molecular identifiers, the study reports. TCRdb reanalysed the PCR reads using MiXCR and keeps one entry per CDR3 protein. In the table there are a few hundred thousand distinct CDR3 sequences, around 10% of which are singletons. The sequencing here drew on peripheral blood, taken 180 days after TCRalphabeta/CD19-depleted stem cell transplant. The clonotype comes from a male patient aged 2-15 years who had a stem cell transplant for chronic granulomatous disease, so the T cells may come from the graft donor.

In nucleotides, the CDR3 is TGTGCCAGCAGCTTACCACCGACTAGCCGCCCGTACTCGAACACCGGGGAGCTGTTTTTT. Amino acids: CASSLPPTSRPYSNTGELFF. The rearrangement joins TRBV7-8 to TRBJ2-2; the match to TRBD2 covers 7 bases. Trimming took 2 bases from V and 0 from J; bases not matched to a gene: 15. The germline CDR1 and CDR2 sequences are SGHVS and FQNEAQ. This CDR3 region has 20 residues.